A single sample is the source of the 29 T cell receptor beta chains below, sequenced in a study of cytomegalovirus exposure and HLA in healthy donors. Amplification used 60 Vbeta primers and 13 Jbeta primers. Profiling relied on immunoSEQ multiplex PCR, and the TCRdb table lists in-frame clones only, not all of them. Here the sample spans roughly 110,000 clones, roughly 82% being singletons. Specimen: PBMCs. These receptors were obtained from a man in his fifties or sixties in good health and CMV-seronegative.

The chain uses TRBV5-4 and TRBJ2-3; 12 nucleotides align to TRBD2. CDR1 SGHNT and CDR2 YYREEE come from the germline V gene (reference sequence). J lost 3 bases, V lost 4 bases, and 6 bases had no gene match. CDR3 length: 16 amino acids. The CDR3 sequence is CASSLAGGLGTDTQYF. As DNA, the CDR3 is TGTGCCAGCAGCCTAGCGGGGGGGCTGGGGACAGATACGCAGTATTTT. Complete variable domain (other parts from reference TRBV5-4 and TRBJ2-3): ETGVTQSPTHLIKTRGQQVTLRCSSQSGHNTVSWYQQALGQGPQFIFQYYREEENGRGNFPPRFSGLQFPNYSSELNVNALELDDSALYLCASSLAGGLGTDTQYFGPGTRLTVL.

The chain carries TRBV4-1 and TRBJ2-3; possible D gene TRBD1, 5 bases. V lost 7 bases and J lost 1, with 18 bases in between. Germline assignment: CDR1 MGHRA and CDR2 YSYEKL. The CDR3 contains 16 residues. This CDR3 reads CASKKGNIIGTDTQYF. CDR3 nucleotides: TGCGCCAGCAAGAAGGGGAACATAATTGGCACAGATACGCAGTATTTT.

The genes are TRBV5-1 and TRBJ1-2, with a possible D match to TRBD1 (5 bases). Trimming shortened V by 2 bases and J by 4 bases, and 12 bases separated the two germline ends. Germline CDR1 is SGHRS and CDR2 is YFSETQ. This CDR3 has 14 residues. Here the CDR3 DNA reads TGCGCCAGCAGCTTACAGGTTTCTGTCTATGGCTACACCTTC. Protein sequence: CASSLQVSVYGYTF. The full variable domain, rest sourced from reference TRBV5-1 and TRBJ1-2, is KAGVTQTPRYLIKTRGQQVTLSCSPISGHRSVSWYQQTPGQGLQFLFEYFSETQRNKGNFPGRFSGRQFSNSRSEMNVSTLELGDSALYLCASSLQVSVYGYTFGSGTRLTVV.

This rearrangement joins TRBV5-4 to TRBJ1-1; TRBD1 agrees at 8 bases. The CDR3 spans 14 residues. The junction had 5 bases not matched to a gene; V was cut back by 6 bases and J by 1 base. In germline, CDR1 is SGHNT, CDR2 YYREEE (reference sequence). Here the CDR3 reads CASTSDRGNTEAFF. CDR3 in DNA: TGTGCCAGCACCTCAGACAGGGGGAACACTGAAGCTTTCTTT.

The chain recombines TRBV5-4 with TRBJ1-2; D remains unclear. Trimming removed 3 bases from V and 4 bases from J, with 16 bases in between. The CDR3 loop spans 15 amino acids. From germline, CDR1 is SGHNT and CDR2 YYREEE (reference sequence). The CDR3 DNA follows: TGTGCCAGCAGCTCAAGGGAGGGAGGCGGCTATGGCTACACCTTC. It encodes CASSSREGGGYGYTF.

A few counts support this clone. The gene calls are TRBV13 and TRBJ2-7; 10 bases map to TRBD1. CDR3 size: 15 residues. Trimming at V came to 1 base and at J to 7 bases, leaving 7 bases not matched to a gene. Germline loops: CDR1 PRHDT, CDR2 FYEKMQ (reference sequence). DNA for the CDR3: TGTGCCAGCAGCTTAGAGGGACAGGGGAGGGGAGAGCAGTACTTC. This gives the protein CASSLEGQGRGEQYF.

The J gene is TRBJ2-4, the V gene TRBV2, with a weak D call TRBD1 (6 bases). The CDR3 covers 15 residues. V was cut by 0 bases and J by 8 bases, with 14 bases left in between. CDR1 and CDR2 from the germline V gene are SNHLY and FYNNEI. The CDR3 region has the DNA TGTGCCAGCAGTGAAGCGCGCGCAGACAGGCACATTCAGTACTTC. It translates to CASSEARADRHIQYF.

V gene TRBV6-1 combines with J gene TRBJ2-7; perhaps TRBD1 as D (5 bases). Germline CDR1 is MNHNS and CDR2 is SASEGT. Trimming took 2 bases from V and 3 from J, leaving 11 bases between them. CDR3 length equals 14 residues. Here the CDR3 reads CASSERQYDYEQYF. The CDR3 coding sequence is TGTGCCAGCAGTGAACGACAGTATGACTACGAGCAGTACTTC.

This clone was counted a single time. The chain links TRBV9 to TRBJ2-5; the D is unclear. TRBJ2-7 matches the DNA end more closely, so the J call is doubtful. The CDR3 loop spans 14 amino acids. CDR1 and CDR2 from the germline V gene are SGDLS and YYNGEE. CDR3 in DNA: TGTGCCAGCAGCGTAGGGAGTTATCCGTACGAGCAGTACTTC. Protein: CASSVGSYPYEQYF.

The CDR3 protein is CASSWTGTGSGEQFF. The CDR3, as DNA: TGCGCCAGCAGCTGGACCGGGACAGGGTCCGGTGAGCAGTTCTTC. J is TRBJ2-1 and V is TRBV5-1; TRBD1 matches 9 bases. The CDR3 consists of 15 residues. The germline gives CDR1 SGHRS, CDR2 YFSETQ. The V gene end was trimmed by 3 bases and the J gene end by 9 bases; junction bases not matched to a gene: 10.

The V call is TRBV14, the J call TRBJ1-6, with D hard to call. The germline V gene encodes CDR1 SGHDN and CDR2 FVKESK. CDR3 length equals 13 residues. V dropped 4 bases and J dropped 8 bases, with 9 bases sitting between them. Here the CDR3 DNA reads TGTGCCAGCAGCCCGAGGATAGATTCACCCCTCCACTTT. Translating it yields CASSPRIDSPLHF. Full variable domain (remainder filled in from reference TRBV14 and TRBJ1-6): EAGVTQFPSHSVIEKGQTVTLRCDPISGHDNLYWYRRVMGKEIKFLLHFVKESKQDESGMPNNRFLAERTGGTYSTLKVQPAELEDSGVYFCASSPRIDSPLHFGNGTRLTVT.

The chain links TRBV7-9 to TRBJ2-3; no firm D call. Germline V CDR1 and CDR2: SEHNR, FQNEAQ (reference sequence). V lost 5 bases and J lost 3, with 3 bases in between. The CDR3 loop spans 11 amino acids. CDR3 coding DNA: TGTGCCAGCAGCCTGACAGATACGCAGTATTTT. Translated, it gives CASSLTDTQYF.

This sequence joins TRBV9 and TRBJ2-1, with 10 bases matching TRBD1. Per germline, CDR1 SGDLS and CDR2 YYNGEE. Unmatched junction bases numbered 1, after V lost 0 bases and J lost 4 bases. The CDR3 runs 15 residues. The CDR3 sequence is CASSVGTGGYNEQFF. CDR3 bases: TGTGCCAGCAGCGTAGGGACAGGGGGGTACAATGAGCAGTTCTTC.

The chain recombines TRBV13 with TRBJ2-1, with 11 bases fitting TRBD1. The ends lost 5 bases at V and 4 bases at J; junction bases unmatched: 4. In germline, CDR1 is PRHDT, CDR2 FYEKMQ (reference sequence). The CDR3 contains 15 residues. The CDR3 spells CASSPGQGAYNEQFF. DNA of the CDR3: TGTGCCAGCAGCCCAGGACAGGGGGCTTACAATGAGCAGTTCTTC.

CDR3: CASTKQGVRYNEQFF. CDR3 bases: TGTGCCAGTACTAAGCAGGGGGTCAGATACAATGAGCAGTTCTTC. The chain recombines TRBV19 with TRBJ2-1, with 7 bases identical to TRBD1. This CDR3 region has 15 residues. Germline CDR1 reads LNHDA; CDR2 reads SQIVND (reference sequence). Trimming took 7 bases from V and 4 from J; bases not matched to a gene: 10. Full variable domain (outside the CDR3, taken from reference TRBV19 and TRBJ2-1): DGGITQSPKYLFRKEGQNVTLSCEQNLNHDAMYWYRQDPGQGLRLIYYSQIVNDFQKGDIAEGYSVSREKKESFPLTVTSAQKNPTAFYLCASTKQGVRYNEQFFGPGTRLTVL.

The chain has TRBV5-1 and TRBJ2-3, with 12 bases lining up with TRBD1. The CDR3 length is 16 residues. The ends lost 1 base at V and 4 bases at J; junction bases unmatched: 4. Looked up from germline, CDR1 is SGHRS and CDR2 is YFSETQ. The CDR3 DNA sequence: TGCGCCAGCAGCTTGTGGGGGACAGGGGGCTCAGATACGCAGTATTTT. Encoded protein: CASSLWGTGGSDTQYF. The variable domain in full, completed from reference TRBV5-1 and TRBJ2-3, reads KAGVTQTPRYLIKTRGQQVTLSCSPISGHRSVSWYQQTPGQGLQFLFEYFSETQRNKGNFPGRFSGRQFSNSRSEMNVSTLELGDSALYLCASSLWGTGGSDTQYFGPGTRLTVL.

This clone was seen once. This chain links TRBV7-6 with TRBJ2-1; D possibly corresponds to TRBD2 (6 bases). The CDR3 runs to 13 residues. Trimming pared 6 bases from V and 6 bases from J, leaving 12 bases between. In germline, CDR1 is SGHVS, CDR2 FNYEAQ. The CDR3 here is CASRPGGTNEQFF. The CDR3 DNA follows: TGTGCCAGCAGACCAGGAGGGACCAATGAGCAGTTCTTC. Supplemented by reference TRBV7-6 and TRBJ2-1, the full variable domain reads GAGVSQSPRYKVTKRGQDVALRCDPISGHVSLYWYRQALGQGPEFLTYFNYEAQQDKSGLPNDRFSAERPEGSISTLTIQRTEQRDSAMYRCASRPGGTNEQFFGPGTRLTVL.

The chain has TRBV11-2 and TRBJ2-7; maybe TRBD2 (5 bases). The CDR3 sequence is 12 residues long. In germline, CDR1 is SGHAT, CDR2 FQNNGV. V was shortened by 5 bases and J by 2 bases, with 7 bases between the two germline ends. The CDR3 coding sequence is TGTGCCAGCAGCCGAGGGCCCTACGAGCAGTACGTC. It codes for CASSRGPYEQYV.

The V call is TRBV5-1, the J call TRBJ2-7; 8 nucleotides agree with TRBD1. This CDR3 spans 14 amino acids. CDR1 and CDR2 (germline): SGHRS, YFSETQ. J lost 5 bases, V lost 2 bases, and 6 bases had no gene match. This CDR3 is CASSLEDRANEQYF. CDR3 DNA sequence: TGCGCCAGCAGCTTAGAGGACAGGGCCAACGAGCAGTACTTC.

This clone is a singleton in its sample. The chain couples TRBV6-1 to TRBJ1-5, with TRBD1 identical over 7 bases. J was trimmed by 6 bases and V by 10 bases; bases with no gene match: 9. The CDR3 consists of 13 residues. Per germline, CDR1 MNHNS and CDR2 SASEGT. The CDR3 bases are TGTGCCACCACAGGGGATTTTGGTCAGCCCCAGCATTTT. Translated, it gives CATTGDFGQPQHF.

This chain uses TRBV5-4 with TRBJ2-3; a possible D gene is TRBD1 (7 bases). V lost 4 bases and J lost 4, with 13 bases in between. The CDR3 loop spans 14 amino acids. Germline V gene data show CDR1 as SGHNT and CDR2 as YYREEE (reference sequence). CDR3 nucleotides: TGTGCCAGCAGCGCCCAGGGGGGCTCAGATACGCAGTATTTT. This gives the protein CASSAQGGSDTQYF.

This chain links TRBV18 with TRBJ2-1, with no clear D. This CDR3 comprises 10 residues. Germline V CDR1 and CDR2: KGHSH, LQKENI. The germline V and J ends were trimmed by 9 bases and 10 bases, with 10 bases remaining between them. The CDR3 loop is CASSTREQFF. CDR3 nucleotides: TGTGCCAGTTCAACTCGGGAGCAGTTCTTC.

This sequence joins TRBV18 and TRBJ1-2; the D is unclear. CDR1 and CDR2 from the germline V gene are KGHSH and LQKENI. The CDR3 consists of 14 residues. V was clipped by 3 bases and J by 2 bases, with 10 bases between them. CDR3: CASSPPGSNYGYTF. The CDR3 region has the DNA TGTGCCAGCTCACCCCCAGGTTCAAACTATGGCTACACCTTC.

This clone was recorded only once. The chain recombines TRBV7-2 with TRBJ1-6, with D hard to call. Germline V gene data show CDR1 as SGHTA and CDR2 as FQGNSA. The CDR3 totals 12 residues. The ends were cut back, 5 bases at V and 9 bases at J, with 8 bases in the middle. The CDR3 region is CASSPFSSPLHF. The CDR3 DNA follows: TGTGCCAGCAGCCCCTTTTCTTCACCCCTCCACTTT.

The rearrangement joins TRBV18 to TRBJ1-1, with TRBD1 matching over 7 bases. The germline CDR1 and CDR2 sequences are KGHSH and LQKENI. V was pared by 11 bases and J by 3 bases, with 6 bases of the junction left unmatched. This CDR3 spans 12 amino acids. The CDR3 sequence: CASNRGDTEAFF. In nucleotides, the CDR3 is TGTGCCTCGAACAGGGGTGACACTGAAGCTTTCTTT.

The chain couples TRBV28 to TRBJ1-6; D is undetermined. This CDR3 has 13 amino acids. Germline CDR1 reads MDHEN; CDR2 reads SYDVKM. The V end was cut by 5 bases, the J end by 6 bases, with 8 bases between. The CDR3 here is CASSRGFNSPLHF. The CDR3 coding sequence is TGTGCCAGCAGTCGAGGGTTTAATTCACCCCTCCACTTT.

The chain recombines TRBV9 with TRBJ1-5; the D is unclear. Germline lookup yields CDR1 SGDLS and CDR2 YYNGEE. The CDR3 covers 15 residues. Trimming pared 0 bases from V and 0 bases from J, leaving 7 bases between. CDR3 sequence (DNA): TGTGCCAGCAGCGTAGATTCGTATAGCAATCAGCCCCAGCATTTT. Protein: CASSVDSYSNQPQHF.

The gene calls are TRBV5-8 and TRBJ1-4; 11 bases map to TRBD1. The CDR3 is 18 amino acids. Germline CDR1 and CDR2: SGHTS and YDEGEE. J gave up 3 bases and V 4 bases, and 11 bases lay outside the gene matches. The CDR3 loop is CASSPIGQGAMSNEKLFF. CDR3 sequence (DNA): TGTGCCAGCAGCCCTATCGGACAGGGGGCGATGTCTAATGAAAAACTGTTTTTT.

As concerns this clone: An end of the junction does not agree with germline; a read error may underlie this. The chain is built from TRBV29-1 and TRBJ2-7; the D gene is possibly TRBD1 (5 bases). Germline CDR1 is SQVTM and CDR2 is ANQGSEA. The CDR3 runs 13 residues. Written as DNA, the CDR3 is TGCAACGTTGAGGTGAACAGGAGCACCGAGCAGTACTTC. Its protein product is CNVEVNRSTEQYF.